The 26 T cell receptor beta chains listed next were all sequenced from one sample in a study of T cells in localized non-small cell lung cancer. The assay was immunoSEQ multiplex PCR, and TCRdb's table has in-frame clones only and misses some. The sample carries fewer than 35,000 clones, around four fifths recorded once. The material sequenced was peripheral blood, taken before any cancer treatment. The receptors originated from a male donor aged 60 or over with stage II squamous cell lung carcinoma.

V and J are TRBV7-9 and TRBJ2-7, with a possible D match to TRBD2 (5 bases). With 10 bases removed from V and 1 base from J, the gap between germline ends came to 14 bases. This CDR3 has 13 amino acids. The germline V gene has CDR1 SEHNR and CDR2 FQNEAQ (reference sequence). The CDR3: CAIEGPESYEQYF. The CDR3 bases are TGTGCCATTGAGGGCCCCGAGTCCTACGAGCAGTACTTC.

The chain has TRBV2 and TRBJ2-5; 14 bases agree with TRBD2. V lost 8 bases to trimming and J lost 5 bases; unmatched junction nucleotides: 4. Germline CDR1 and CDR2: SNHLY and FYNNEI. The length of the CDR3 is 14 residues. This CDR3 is CASGRLAGGETQYF. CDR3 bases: TGTGCCAGCGGACGACTAGCGGGAGGGGAGACCCAGTACTTC.

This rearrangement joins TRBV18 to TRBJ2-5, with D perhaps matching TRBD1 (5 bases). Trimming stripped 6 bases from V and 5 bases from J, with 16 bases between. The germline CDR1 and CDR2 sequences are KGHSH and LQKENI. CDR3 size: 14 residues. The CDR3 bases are TGTGCCAGCTCCCAAGTGCAGGGTTCGGAGACCCAGTACTTC. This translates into CASSQVQGSETQYF.

In DNA form, the CDR3 reads TGTGCCAGCAGCTTAGGGAACAGGGATTACACTGAAGCTTTCTTT. Translated: CASSLGNRDYTEAFF. This rearrangement joins TRBV11-3 to TRBJ1-1; a possible D gene is TRBD1 (6 bases). The germline CDR1 and CDR2 sequences are SGHNT and YENEEA. CDR3 length: 15 residues. Trimming removed 1 base at V and 3 bases at J, with 12 bases between.

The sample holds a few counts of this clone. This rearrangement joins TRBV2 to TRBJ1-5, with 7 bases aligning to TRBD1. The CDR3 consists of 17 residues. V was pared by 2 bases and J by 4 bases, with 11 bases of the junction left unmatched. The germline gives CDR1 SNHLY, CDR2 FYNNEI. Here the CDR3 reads CASSESGGQEPNQPQHF. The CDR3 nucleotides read TGTGCCAGCAGTGAATCAGGTGGACAGGAGCCGAATCAGCCCCAGCATTTT.

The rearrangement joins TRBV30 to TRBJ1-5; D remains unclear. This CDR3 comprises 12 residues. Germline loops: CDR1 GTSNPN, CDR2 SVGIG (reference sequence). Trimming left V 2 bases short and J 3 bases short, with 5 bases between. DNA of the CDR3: TGTGCCTGGAGTTTCCTCAATCAGCCCCAGCATTTT. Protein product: CAWSFLNQPQHF.

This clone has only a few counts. CDR3 loop: CASSFGQGENEKLFF. The CDR3 DNA reads TGTGCCAGCAGCTTTGGACAGGGAGAAAATGAAAAACTGTTTTTT. The V and J genes are TRBV9 and TRBJ1-4, with 8 bases matching TRBD1. CDR3 size: 15 residues. Trimming removed 4 bases from V and 5 bases from J; junction bases left unmatched: 7. Germline V gene sequence: CDR1 SGDLS, CDR2 YYNGEE.

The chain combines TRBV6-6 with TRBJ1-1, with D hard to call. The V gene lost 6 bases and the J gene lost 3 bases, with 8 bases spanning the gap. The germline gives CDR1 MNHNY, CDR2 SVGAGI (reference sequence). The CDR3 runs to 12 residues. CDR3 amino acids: CASSLRDTEAFF. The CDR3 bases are TGTGCCAGCAGCCTCCGGGACACTGAAGCTTTCTTT.

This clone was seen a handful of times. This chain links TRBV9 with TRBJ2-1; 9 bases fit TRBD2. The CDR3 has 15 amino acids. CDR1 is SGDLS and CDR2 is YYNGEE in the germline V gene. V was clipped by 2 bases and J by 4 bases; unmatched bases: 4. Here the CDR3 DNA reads TGTGCCAGCAGCGTCCTCCTAGCGGGGTACAATGAGCAGTTCTTC. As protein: CASSVLLAGYNEQFF.

For the CDR3, the DNA is TGTGCCAGTAGTATCAGGGCGGGACTGCCGAACACTGAAGCTTTCTTT. It translates to CASSIRAGLPNTEAFF. The chain combines TRBV19 with TRBJ1-1; D is possibly TRBD1 (5 bases). The CDR3 length is 16 residues. The germline gives CDR1 LNHDA, CDR2 SQIVND (reference sequence). Trimming pared 3 bases from V and 1 base from J, leaving 15 bases between.

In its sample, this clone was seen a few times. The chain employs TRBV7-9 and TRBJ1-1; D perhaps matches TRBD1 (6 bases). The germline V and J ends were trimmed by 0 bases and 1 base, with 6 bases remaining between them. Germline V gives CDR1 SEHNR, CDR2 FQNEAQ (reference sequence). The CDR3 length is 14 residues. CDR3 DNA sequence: TGTGCCAGCAGCTTAGCCAGGGGGAACACTGAAGCTTTCTTT. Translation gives CASSLARGNTEAFF. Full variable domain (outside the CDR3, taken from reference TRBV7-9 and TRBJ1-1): DTGVSQNPRHKITKRGQNVTFRCDPISEHNRLYWYRQTLGQGPEFLTYFQNEAQLEKSRLLSDRFSAERPKGSFSTLEIQRTEQGDSAMYLCASSLARGNTEAFFGQGTRLTVV.

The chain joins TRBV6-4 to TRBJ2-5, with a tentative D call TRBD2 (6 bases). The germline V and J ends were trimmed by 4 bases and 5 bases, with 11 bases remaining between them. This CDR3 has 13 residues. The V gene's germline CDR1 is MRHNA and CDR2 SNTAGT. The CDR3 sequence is CASSVLAGETQYF. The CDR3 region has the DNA TGTGCCAGCAGTGTACTAGCCGGTGAGACCCAGTACTTC.

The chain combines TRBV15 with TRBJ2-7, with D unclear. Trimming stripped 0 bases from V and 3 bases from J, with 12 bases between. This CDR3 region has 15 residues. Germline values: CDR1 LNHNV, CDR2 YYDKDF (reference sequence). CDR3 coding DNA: TGTGCCACCAGCAGAGATCTTAGGCTACACTACGAGCAGTACTTC. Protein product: CATSRDLRLHYEQYF. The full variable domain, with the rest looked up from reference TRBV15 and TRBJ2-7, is DAMVIQNPRYQVTQFGKPVTLSCSQTLNHNVMYWYQQKSSQAPKLLFHYYDKDFNNEADTPDNFQSRRPNTSFCFLDIRSPGLGDTAMYLCATSRDLRLHYEQYFGPGTRLTVT.

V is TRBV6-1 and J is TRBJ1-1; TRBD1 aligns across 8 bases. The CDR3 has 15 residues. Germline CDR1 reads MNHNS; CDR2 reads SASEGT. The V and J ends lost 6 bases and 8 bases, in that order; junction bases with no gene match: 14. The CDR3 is CASRTSPGTGNEAFF. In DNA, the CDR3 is TGTGCCAGCAGAACCTCTCCCGGGACAGGCAACGAAGCTTTCTTT.

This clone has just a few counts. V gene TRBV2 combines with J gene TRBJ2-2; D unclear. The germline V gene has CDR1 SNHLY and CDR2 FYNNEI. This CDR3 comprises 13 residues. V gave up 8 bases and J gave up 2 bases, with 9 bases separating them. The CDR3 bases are TGTGCCAGCGGGCTATTCAACACCGGGGAGCTGTTTTTT. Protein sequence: CASGLFNTGELFF.

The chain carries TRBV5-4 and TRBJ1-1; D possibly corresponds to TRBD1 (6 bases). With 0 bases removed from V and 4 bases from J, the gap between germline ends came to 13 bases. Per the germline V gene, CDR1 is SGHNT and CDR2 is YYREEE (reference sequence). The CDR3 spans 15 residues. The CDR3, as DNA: TGTGCCAGCAGCTTGGAGGGTCCGGGGGCCACTGAAGCTTTCTTT. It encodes CASSLEGPGATEAFF.

The CDR3 coding sequence is TGTGCCAGCTCACCAACGTCTGCAGGGTCTGGATACGAGCAGTACTTC. This codes for CASSPTSAGSGYEQYF. The chain employs TRBV18 and TRBJ2-7; the D gene is possibly TRBD1 (5 bases). Germline loops: CDR1 KGHSH, CDR2 LQKENI. The CDR3 runs to 16 residues. Trimming took 2 bases from V and 4 from J, leaving 18 bases between them. Filled out from reference TRBV18 and TRBJ2-7, the complete variable domain reads NAGVMQNPRHLVRRRGQEARLRCSPMKGHSHVYWYRQLPEEGLKFMVYLQKENIIDESGMPKERFSAEFPKEGPSILRIQQVVRGDSAAYFCASSPTSAGSGYEQYFGPGTRLTVT.

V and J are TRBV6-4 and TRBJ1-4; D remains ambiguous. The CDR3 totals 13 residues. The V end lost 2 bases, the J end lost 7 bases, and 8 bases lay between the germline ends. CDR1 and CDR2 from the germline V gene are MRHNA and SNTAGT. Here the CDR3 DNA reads TGTGCCAGCAGTGACAGGGAGGGTGAAAAACTGTTTTTT. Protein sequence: CASSDREGEKLFF.

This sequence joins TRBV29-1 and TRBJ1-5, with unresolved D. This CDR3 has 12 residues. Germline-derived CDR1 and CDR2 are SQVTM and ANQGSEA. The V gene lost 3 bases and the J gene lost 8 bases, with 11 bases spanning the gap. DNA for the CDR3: TGCAGCGTTGAGGGGAATGGGGAGCCCCAGCATTTT. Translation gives CSVEGNGEPQHF.

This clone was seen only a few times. In DNA, the CDR3 is TGTGCCAGCACCCGACAGGGGGTGACCTACGAGCAGTACTTC. Protein product: CASTRQGVTYEQYF. This chain joins TRBV7-9 and TRBJ2-7, with 9 bases lining up with TRBD1. Germline CDR1 and CDR2: SEHNR and FQNEAQ (reference sequence). The V gene end was trimmed by 7 bases and the J gene end by 2 bases; junction bases not matched to a gene: 6. The CDR3 has 14 amino acids.

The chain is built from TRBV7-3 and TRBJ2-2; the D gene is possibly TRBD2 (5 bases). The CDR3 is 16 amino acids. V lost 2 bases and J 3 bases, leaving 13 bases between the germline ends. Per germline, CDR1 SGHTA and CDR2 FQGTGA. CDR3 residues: CASSLGGFWDTGELFF. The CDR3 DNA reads TGTGCCAGCAGCTTAGGCGGGTTCTGGGACACCGGGGAGCTGTTTTTT.

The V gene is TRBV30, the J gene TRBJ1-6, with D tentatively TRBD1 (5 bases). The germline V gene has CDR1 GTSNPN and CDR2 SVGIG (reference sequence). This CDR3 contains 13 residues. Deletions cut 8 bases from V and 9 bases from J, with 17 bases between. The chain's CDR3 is CARERQGGSPLHF. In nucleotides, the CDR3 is TGTGCCCGGGAGAGGCAGGGAGGTTCACCCCTCCACTTT.

The CDR3 loop is CASSSLRTQGASNYGYTF. CDR3 nucleotide sequence: TGTGCCAGCAGCTCCCTCCGGACCCAGGGGGCGAGTAACTATGGCTACACCTTC. The chain is built from TRBV5-6 and TRBJ1-2, with 8 bases matching TRBD1. V shed 3 bases and J 1 base; nucleotides not matched to a gene: 14. The length of the CDR3 is 18 residues. In germline, CDR1 is SGHDT, CDR2 YYEEEE. Full variable domain (remainder filled in from reference TRBV5-6 and TRBJ1-2): DAGVTQSPTHLIKTRGQQVTLRCSPKSGHDTVSWYQQALGQGPQFIFQYYEEEERQRGNFPDRFSGHQFPNYSSELNVNALLLGDSALYLCASSSLRTQGASNYGYTFGSGTRLTVV.

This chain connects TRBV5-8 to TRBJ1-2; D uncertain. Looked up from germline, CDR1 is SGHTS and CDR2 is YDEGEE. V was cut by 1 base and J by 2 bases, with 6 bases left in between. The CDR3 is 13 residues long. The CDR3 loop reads CASSLTENYGYTF. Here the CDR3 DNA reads TGTGCCAGCAGCTTGACAGAGAACTATGGCTACACCTTC.

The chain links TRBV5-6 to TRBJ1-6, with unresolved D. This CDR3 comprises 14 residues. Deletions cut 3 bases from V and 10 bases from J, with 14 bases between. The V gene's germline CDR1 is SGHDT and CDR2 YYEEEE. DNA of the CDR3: TGTGCCAGCAGCTGGGGAGGGAATGCATCACCCCTCCACTTT. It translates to CASSWGGNASPLHF.

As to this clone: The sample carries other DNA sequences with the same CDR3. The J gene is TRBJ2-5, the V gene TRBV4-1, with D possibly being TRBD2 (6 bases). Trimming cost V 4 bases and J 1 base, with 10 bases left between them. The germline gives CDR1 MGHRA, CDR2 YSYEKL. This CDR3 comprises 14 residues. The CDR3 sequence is CASSLPGGQETQYF. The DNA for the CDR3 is TGCGCCAGCAGCCTCCCCGGGGGCCAAGAGACCCAGTACTTC.